This T cell receptor beta chain derives from a study of blood T cell repertoires in COVID-19. Study-level information: The study drew acute and convalescent COVID-19 samples from the United States, Italy and Spain.

Measured with immunoSEQ multiplex PCR; TCRdb has only the in-frame clones, and not every one. This table holds nearly 11,000 clones, 80% to 90% found once. Looked up from germline, CDR1 is LGHNA and CDR2 is YSLEER. The CDR3 contains 13 residues. V was trimmed by 3 bases and J by 7 bases, leaving 12 bases between them. The chain joins TRBV4-3 to TRBJ1-1; possibly TRBD1 for D (6 bases). The sequenced material came from peripheral blood. The receptor's source is a human donor in a cohort sampled during active COVID-19. CDR3 coding DNA: TGCGCCAGCAGCCACCGGCAGGGGTATGAAGCTTTCTTT. Encoded protein: CASSHRQGYEAFF.